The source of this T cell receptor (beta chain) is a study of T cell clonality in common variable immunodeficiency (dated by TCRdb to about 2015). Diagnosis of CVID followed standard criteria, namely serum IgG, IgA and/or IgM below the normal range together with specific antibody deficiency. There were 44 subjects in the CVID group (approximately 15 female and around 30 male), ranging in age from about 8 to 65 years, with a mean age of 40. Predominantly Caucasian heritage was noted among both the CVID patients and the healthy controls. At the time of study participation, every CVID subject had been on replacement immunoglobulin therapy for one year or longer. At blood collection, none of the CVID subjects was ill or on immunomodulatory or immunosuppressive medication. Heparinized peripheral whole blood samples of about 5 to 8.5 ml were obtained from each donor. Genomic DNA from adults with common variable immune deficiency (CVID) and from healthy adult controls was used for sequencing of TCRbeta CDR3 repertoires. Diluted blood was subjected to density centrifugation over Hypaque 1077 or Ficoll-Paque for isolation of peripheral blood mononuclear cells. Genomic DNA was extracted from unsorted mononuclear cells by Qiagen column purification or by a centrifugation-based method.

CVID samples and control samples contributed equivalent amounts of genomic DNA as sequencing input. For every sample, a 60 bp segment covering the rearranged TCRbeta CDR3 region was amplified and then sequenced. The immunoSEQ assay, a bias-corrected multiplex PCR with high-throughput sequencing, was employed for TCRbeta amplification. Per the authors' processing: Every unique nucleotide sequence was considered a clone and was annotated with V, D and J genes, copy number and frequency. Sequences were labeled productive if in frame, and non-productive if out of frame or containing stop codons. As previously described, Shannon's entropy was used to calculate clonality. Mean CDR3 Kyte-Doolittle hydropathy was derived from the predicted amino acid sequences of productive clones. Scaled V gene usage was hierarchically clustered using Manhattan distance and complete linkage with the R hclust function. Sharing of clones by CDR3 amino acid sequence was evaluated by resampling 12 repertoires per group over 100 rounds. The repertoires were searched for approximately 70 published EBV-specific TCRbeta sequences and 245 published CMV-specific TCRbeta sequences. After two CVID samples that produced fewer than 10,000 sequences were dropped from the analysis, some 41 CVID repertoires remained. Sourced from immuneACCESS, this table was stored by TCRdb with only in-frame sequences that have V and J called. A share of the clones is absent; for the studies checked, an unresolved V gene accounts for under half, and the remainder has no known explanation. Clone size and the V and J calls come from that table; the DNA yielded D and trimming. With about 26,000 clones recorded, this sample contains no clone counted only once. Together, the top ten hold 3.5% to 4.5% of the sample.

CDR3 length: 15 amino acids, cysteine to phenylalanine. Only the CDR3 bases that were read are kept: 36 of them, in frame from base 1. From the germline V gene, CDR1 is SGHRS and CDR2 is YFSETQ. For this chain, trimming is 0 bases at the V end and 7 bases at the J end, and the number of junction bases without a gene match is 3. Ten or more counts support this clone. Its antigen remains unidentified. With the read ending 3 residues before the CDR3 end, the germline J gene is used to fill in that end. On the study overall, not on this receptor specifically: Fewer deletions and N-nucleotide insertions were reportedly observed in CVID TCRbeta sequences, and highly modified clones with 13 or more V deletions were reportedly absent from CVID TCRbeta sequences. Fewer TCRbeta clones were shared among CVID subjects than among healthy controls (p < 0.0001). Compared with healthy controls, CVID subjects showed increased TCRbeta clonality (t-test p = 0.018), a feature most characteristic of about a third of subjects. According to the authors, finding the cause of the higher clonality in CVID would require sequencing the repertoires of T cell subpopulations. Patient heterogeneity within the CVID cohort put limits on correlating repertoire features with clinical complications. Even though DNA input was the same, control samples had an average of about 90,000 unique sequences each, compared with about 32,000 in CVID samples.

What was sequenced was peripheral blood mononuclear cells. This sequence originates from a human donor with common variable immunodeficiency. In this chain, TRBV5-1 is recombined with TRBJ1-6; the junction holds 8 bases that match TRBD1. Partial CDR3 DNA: TGCGCCAGCAGCTTGGTGGCAGGGGGCAATTCACCC. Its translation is CASSLVAGGNSP. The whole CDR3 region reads CASSLVAGGNSPLHF.